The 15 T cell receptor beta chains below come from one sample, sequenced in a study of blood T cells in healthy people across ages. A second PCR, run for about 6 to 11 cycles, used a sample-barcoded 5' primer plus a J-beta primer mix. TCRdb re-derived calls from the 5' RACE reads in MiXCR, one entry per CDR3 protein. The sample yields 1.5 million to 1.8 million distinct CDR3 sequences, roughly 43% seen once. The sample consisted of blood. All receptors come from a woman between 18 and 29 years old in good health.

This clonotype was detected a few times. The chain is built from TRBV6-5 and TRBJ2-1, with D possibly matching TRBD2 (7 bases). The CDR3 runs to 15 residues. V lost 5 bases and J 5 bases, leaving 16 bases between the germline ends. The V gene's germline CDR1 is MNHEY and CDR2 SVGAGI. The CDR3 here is CASSPQGLSNNEQFF. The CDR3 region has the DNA TGTGCCAGCAGTCCACAGGGACTATCCAACAATGAGCAGTTCTTC.

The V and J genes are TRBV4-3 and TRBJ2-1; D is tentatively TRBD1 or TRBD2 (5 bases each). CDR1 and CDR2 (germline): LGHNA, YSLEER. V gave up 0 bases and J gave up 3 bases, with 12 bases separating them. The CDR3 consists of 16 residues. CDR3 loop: CASSQERDRFYNEQFF. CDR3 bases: TGCGCCAGCAGCCAAGAACGGGACCGATTCTACAATGAGCAGTTCTTC.

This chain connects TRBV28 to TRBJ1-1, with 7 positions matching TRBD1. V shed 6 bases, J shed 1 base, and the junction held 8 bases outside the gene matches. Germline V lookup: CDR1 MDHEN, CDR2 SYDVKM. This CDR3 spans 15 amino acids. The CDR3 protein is CASSRRQGKNTEAFF. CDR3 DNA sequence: TGTGCCAGCAGCCGGAGACAGGGTAAGAACACTGAAGCTTTCTTT.

The CDR3: CSFSTSGIYNEQFF. In DNA, the CDR3 is TGCAGCTTCTCGACTAGCGGGATCTACAATGAGCAGTTCTTC. This chain connects TRBV29-1 to TRBJ2-1; TRBD2 aligns across 11 bases. Germline V gene sequence: CDR1 SQVTM, CDR2 ANQGSEA. The CDR3 consists of 14 residues. V lost 8 bases and J lost 3; bases outside the gene matches: 6.

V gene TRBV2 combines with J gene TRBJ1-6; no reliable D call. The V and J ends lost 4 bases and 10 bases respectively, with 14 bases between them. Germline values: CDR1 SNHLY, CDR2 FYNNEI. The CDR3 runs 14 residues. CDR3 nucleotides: TGTGCCAGCAGTGTACGGCAGGTGGGGTCACCCCTCCACTTT. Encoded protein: CASSVRQVGSPLHF. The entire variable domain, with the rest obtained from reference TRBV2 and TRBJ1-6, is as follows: EPEVTQTPSHQVTQMGQEVILRCVPISNHLYFYWYRQILGQKVEFLVSFYNNEISEKSEIFDDQFSVERPDGSNFTLKIRSTKLEDSAMYFCASSVRQVGSPLHFGNGTRLTVT.

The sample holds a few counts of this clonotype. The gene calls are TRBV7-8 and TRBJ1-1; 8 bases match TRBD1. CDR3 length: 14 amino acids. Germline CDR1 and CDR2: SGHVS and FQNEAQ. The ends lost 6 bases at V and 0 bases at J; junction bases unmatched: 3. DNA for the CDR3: TGTGCCAGCAGACCGACAGGGGTGAACACTGAAGCTTTCTTT. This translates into CASRPTGVNTEAFF.

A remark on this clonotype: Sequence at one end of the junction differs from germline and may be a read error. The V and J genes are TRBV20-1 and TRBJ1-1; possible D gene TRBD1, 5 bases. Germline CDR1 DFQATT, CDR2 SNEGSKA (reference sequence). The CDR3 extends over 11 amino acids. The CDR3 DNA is TGCAGTGCAGGGGAGGCCACTGAAACTTTCTTT. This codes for CSAGEATETFF.

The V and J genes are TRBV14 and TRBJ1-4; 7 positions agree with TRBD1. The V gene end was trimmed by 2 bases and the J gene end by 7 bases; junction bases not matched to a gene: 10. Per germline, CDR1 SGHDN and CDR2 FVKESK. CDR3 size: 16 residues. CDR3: CASSQITRGLIEKLFF. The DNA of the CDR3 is TGTGCCAGCAGCCAAATTACCAGGGGGTTGATTGAAAAACTGTTTTTT.

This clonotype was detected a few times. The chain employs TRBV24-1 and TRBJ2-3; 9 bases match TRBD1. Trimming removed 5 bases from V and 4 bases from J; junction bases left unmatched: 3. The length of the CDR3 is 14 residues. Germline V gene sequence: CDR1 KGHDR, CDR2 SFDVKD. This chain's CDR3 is CATSGTGVADTQYF. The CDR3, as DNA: TGTGCCACCAGTGGGACAGGGGTTGCAGATACGCAGTATTTT.

The CDR3 DNA reads as TGTGCCAGCAGCTTAGCGGTAGCGGGGTTGGGACAGTTCTTC. Translated, it gives CASSLAVAGLGQFF. The chain couples TRBV7-2 to TRBJ2-1, with TRBD2 matching over 8 bases. The V gene's germline CDR1 is SGHTA and CDR2 FQGNSA. This CDR3 comprises 14 residues. With V trimmed by 0 bases and J by 13 bases, 8 bases remained unmatched.

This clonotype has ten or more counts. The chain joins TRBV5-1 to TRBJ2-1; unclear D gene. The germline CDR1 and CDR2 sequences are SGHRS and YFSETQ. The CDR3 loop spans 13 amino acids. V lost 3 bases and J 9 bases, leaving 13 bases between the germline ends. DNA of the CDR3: TGCGCCAGCAGCTCCAATAGTGGTATTGAGCAGTTCTTC. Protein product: CASSSNSGIEQFF.

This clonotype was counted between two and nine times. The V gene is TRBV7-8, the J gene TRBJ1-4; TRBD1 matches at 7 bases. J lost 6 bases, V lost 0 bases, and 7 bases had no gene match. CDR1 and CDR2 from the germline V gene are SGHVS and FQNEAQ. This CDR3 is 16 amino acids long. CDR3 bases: TGTGCCAGCAGCTTAGCCCCCGGGACAGTCGATGAAAAACTGTTTTTT. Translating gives CASSLAPGTVDEKLFF. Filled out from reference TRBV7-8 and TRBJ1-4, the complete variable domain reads GAGVSQSPRYKVAKRGQDVALRCDPISGHVSLFWYQQALGQGPEFLTYFQNEAQLDKSGLPSDRFFAERPEGSVSTLKIQRTQQEDSAVYLCASSLAPGTVDEKLFFGSGTQLSVL.

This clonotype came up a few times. The CDR3 is CASSSRQGSYNEQFF. CDR3 bases: TGTGCCAGCAGCTCCCGACAGGGGTCCTACAATGAGCAGTTCTTC. This chain links TRBV7-2 with TRBJ2-1; 8 bases agree with TRBD1. The germline V gene has CDR1 SGHTA and CDR2 FQGNSA. Trimming removed 4 bases from V and 1 base from J; junction bases left unmatched: 3. CDR3 length equals 15 residues.

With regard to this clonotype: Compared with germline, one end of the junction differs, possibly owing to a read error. CDR3 in amino acids: CTSSHPGGPEQFF. In DNA form, the CDR3 reads TGCACCAGCAGCCACCCGGGCGGGCCTGAGCAGTTCTTC. This sequence joins TRBV4-3 and TRBJ2-1; D is perhaps TRBD2 (5 bases). The germline gives CDR1 LGHNA, CDR2 YSLEER. The CDR3 contains 13 residues.

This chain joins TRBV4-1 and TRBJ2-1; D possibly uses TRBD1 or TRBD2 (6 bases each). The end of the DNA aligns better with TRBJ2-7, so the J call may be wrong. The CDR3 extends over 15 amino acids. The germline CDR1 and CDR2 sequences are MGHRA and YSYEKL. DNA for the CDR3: TGCGCCAGCAGCCAAGTCCGGGGGCGATTCAATGAGCAGTACTTC. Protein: CASSQVRGRFNEQYF.